The sequence of this T cell receptor beta chain was determined in a study of cytomegalovirus exposure and HLA in healthy donors (dated by TCRdb to the late 2010s). With regard to the full study: According to a later analysis, one platform produced both the 100 to 150 validation repertoires and the 666 repertoires of the first cohort. The aim of the study was to test whether cataloging public T cell receptors could identify signatures of past pathogen exposure. Besides the first cohort of around 700 subjects, a separate validation cohort made up of 120 different subjects was used. To predict cytomegalovirus infection status, the study brought together high-throughput TCR immunosequencing, statistical association of individual TCRs with disease status, and machine learning. Results the study describes overall, beyond this receptor: According to the authors, the approach could potentially be generalized to other disease states and immunological phenotypes. A later analysis found that TCRs clustered in the first cohort also tended to co-occur in the roughly 110 validation repertoires, with 90% to 95% of cluster scores above 0. In both the original and validation cohorts, the classifier was reported to diagnose cytomegalovirus status with high specificity and sensitivity. A total of 150 or so TCR beta chains were listed by the study as associated with cytomegalovirus. All 110 or so repertoires were used to score co-occurrence in the validation cohort in a later analysis, because that analysis had no HLA typing for the cohort. In vitro tests confirmed that a few of the cytomegalovirus-associated TCR beta chains recognize cytomegalovirus antigens. Across donors, most TCR sequences were observed very rarely, whereas some public TCRs were present in many individuals.

Library preparation used the immunoSEQ multiplex PCR assay. Processing in the source paper ran as follows. A statistical classification framework was built for diagnosing cytomegalovirus status from the catalog of TCR beta chain sequences. TCRdb holds this immuneACCESS table with in-frame rearrangements only. Some clones are missing; in checked studies, unresolved V genes explain under half, and the rest has no known cause. V and J calls and clone size come straight from that table; D and trimming were deduced from the DNA. The sample data list about 110,000 clones, and almost 96% of these were observed just once. The ten largest clonotypes hold 0.67% of the sample. The donors were included in the validation cohort of some 110 subjects, a group kept apart from the approximately 650-subject first cohort. Remarks on this clone: Its antigen remains undetermined. Base qualities were left out, and no much larger clone turns up one base away.

Trimming takes 4 bases off V and 2 bases off J; junction bases not matched to a gene: 5. The germline V gene sets CDR1 to MRHNA and CDR2 to SNTAGT. Its CDR3 holds 15 amino acids, cysteine through phenylalanine. The read is trimmed to its CDR3 DNA, 45 bases read in frame from base 1. Sequenced material: PBMCs. This chain joins TRBV6-4 to TRBJ1-2; the junction holds 9 bases that match TRBD1. The clonotype was recovered from a woman aged 18 to 35 in good health and CMV-seronegative. The DNA sequence is TGTGCCAGCAGTGTAGGGACAGGGCTGAACTATGGCTACACCTTC. Its protein reads: CASSVGTGLNYGYTF.